This TCR beta chain emerged from a study of blood T cell repertoires in COVID-19. Only in-frame clones appear in the TCRdb table, and some are missing; sequencing was by immunoSEQ multiplex PCR. Among roughly 45,000 clones, 85% were seen once, and the ten largest hold 5.4%. V lost 0 bases and J 3 bases, leaving 14 bases between the germline ends. This CDR3 comprises 16 residues. Germline CDR1 is SGHNT and CDR2 is YENEEA. The clonotype was recovered from a man aged 50-60 years with active COVID-19. V usage is TRBV11-3 and J usage is TRBJ1-2, with D unresolved. Material: peripheral blood. The CDR3 DNA sequence: TGTGCCAGCAGCTTAGACGCGACCCGACTCCACTATGGCTACACCTTC. Translated, it gives CASSLDATRLHYGYTF.